One T cell receptor (beta chain) is described in this entry. The antigen it recognizes is unknown. The sample holds no much larger clone one base away, and base qualities are not on file. Library creation used PCR. The reads were generated on an Illumina HiSeq 2500. To reduce PCR and sequencing biases, unique molecular identifiers were incorporated into the TCR beta cDNA libraries. Approximately 500,000 cDNA molecules were obtained for every 1 to 10 million input T cells, so each molecule roughly corresponded to one T cell. The patient libraries were prepared and sequenced with the same protocol used for the earlier healthy control dataset. Within a given batch, samples were prepared together, multiplexed and sequenced on the same HiSeq lane. The source study handled its data this way. Raw barcoded reads were processed with MIGEC, and single-read molecular identifier groups were discarded before consensus assembly and CDR3 extraction. VDJtools was used for post-analysis of the clonotype tables, and diversity was normalized by down-sampling every dataset to the size of the smallest sample. To correct batch-related cross-sample contamination, repertoire overlap clustering matched CDR3 amino acid sequences but not nucleotide sequences. TCRdb reworked the public reads: Q25 trimming with fastp, MiXCR clone assembly, productive beta chains retained. Each entry merges the rows of one CDR3 protein and shows their most common DNA and genes. The V and J calls, along with clone size, are taken from TCRdb and not from the paper's own processing. Here the sample has some 260,000 distinct CDR3 sequences; about 40% occur a single time. Less than 6% of the sample goes to the ten largest clones.

To demonstrate the VDJtools post-analysis software, TCR beta repertoires were profiled from the peripheral blood of about 13 young patients with multiple sclerosis. The patients with multiple sclerosis were children and adolescents between 6 and 15 years of age. The data were obtained in a study of post-analysis software for immune sequencing data (dated by TCRdb to the mid-2010s). A note on the overall study: Recorded disease courses included relapsing-remitting, secondary progressive and progressive-relapsing multiple sclerosis, with some patients lacking subtype annotation. The patient repertoires were compared against more than 10 previously published healthy control repertoires obtained from donors aged about 6 to 26 years. A subset of samples was prepared in parallel using single-end sample barcoding, then pooled and co-amplified after Illumina adapter ligation. What the authors observed across the whole study: The control group was slightly older than the multiple sclerosis patient group. Significantly higher frequencies in patients than in controls were found for roughly 5 TRBV segments, including TRBV5-6, TRBV5-1 and TRBV20-1. Compared with controls, multiple sclerosis patients had significantly lower normalized Chao1 diversity, a finding suggesting substantial peripheral T-cell clonal expansion. Strong co-clustering of samples prepared in the same batch was shown by direct clustering with F measure, prompting a batch-effect correction.

Relative to germline, V is missing 9 bases and J is missing 12 bases, with 8 bases of the junction outside any gene match. The CDR3 runs 11 residues from the cysteine to the phenylalanine. CDR3 DNA only is kept here, 33 bases in frame from base 1. Based on the germline V gene, the CDR1 and CDR2 sequences are ENHRY and SYGVKD. This clonotype originated in a girl under 18 with multiple sclerosis. The chain employs TRBV10-3 and TRBJ2-1, with TRBD2 matching 7 junction bases. The sample comprised blood. CDR3 protein: CAMASGPMQFF. The base sequence is TGTGCCATGGCTAGCGGTCCAATGCAGTTCTTC.